Given below is one T cell receptor (beta chain) in context. The antigen is unknown. The sample belongs to a study of cytomegalovirus exposure and HLA in healthy donors. General study points: With further analysis later on, most CMV-associated TCR beta chains appeared HLA-restricted.

This CDR3 region has 15 residues. Germline V gene data show CDR1 as SGHRS and CDR2 as YFSETQ. V gave up 0 bases and J gave up 1 base, with 10 bases separating them. Primers: 60 Vbeta forward and 13 Jbeta reverse. Assay used: immunoSEQ multiplex PCR; TCRdb lists only in-frame clones, some missing. The sample's table shows over 70,000 clones. The sample was PBMCs. This receptor was identified in a middle-aged woman in good health and CMV-seropositive. The chain uses TRBV5-1 and TRBJ1-1; TRBD1 might be the D (5 bases). CDR3 amino acids: CASSLVGGSNTEAFF. CDR3 DNA sequence: TGCGCCAGCAGCTTGGTTGGGGGGTCGAACACTGAAGCTTTCTTT. Together with reference TRBV5-1 and TRBJ1-1, the CDR3 gives the full variable domain: KAGVTQTPRYLIKTRGQQVTLSCSPISGHRSVSWYQQTPGQGLQFLFEYFSETQRNKGNFPGRFSGRQFSNSRSEMNVSTLELGDSALYLCASSLVGGSNTEAFFGQGTRLTVV.